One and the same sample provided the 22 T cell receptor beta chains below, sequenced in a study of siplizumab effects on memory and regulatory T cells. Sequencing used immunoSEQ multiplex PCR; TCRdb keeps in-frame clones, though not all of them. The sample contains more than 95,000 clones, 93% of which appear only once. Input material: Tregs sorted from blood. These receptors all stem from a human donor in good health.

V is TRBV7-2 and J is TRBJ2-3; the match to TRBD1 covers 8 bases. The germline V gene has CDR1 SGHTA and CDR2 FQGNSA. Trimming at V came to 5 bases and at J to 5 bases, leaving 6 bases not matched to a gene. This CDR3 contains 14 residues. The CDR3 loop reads CASSEQGVGDTQYF. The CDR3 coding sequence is TGTGCCAGCAGCGAACAGGGGGTGGGAGATACGCAGTATTTT.

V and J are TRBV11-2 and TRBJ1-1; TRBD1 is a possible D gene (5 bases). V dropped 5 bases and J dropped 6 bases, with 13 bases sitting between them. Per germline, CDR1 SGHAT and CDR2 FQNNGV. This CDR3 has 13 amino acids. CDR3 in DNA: TGTGCCAGCAGCCGCGGGGGGATCGCTGAAGCTTTCTTT. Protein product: CASSRGGIAEAFF.

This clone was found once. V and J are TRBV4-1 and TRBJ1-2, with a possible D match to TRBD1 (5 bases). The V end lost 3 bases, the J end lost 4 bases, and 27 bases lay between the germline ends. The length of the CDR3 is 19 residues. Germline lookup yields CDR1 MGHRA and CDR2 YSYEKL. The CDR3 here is CASSHPPGRFSPGFYGYTF. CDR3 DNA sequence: TGCGCCAGCAGCCATCCCCCAGGGAGGTTTTCCCCAGGATTCTATGGCTACACCTTC.

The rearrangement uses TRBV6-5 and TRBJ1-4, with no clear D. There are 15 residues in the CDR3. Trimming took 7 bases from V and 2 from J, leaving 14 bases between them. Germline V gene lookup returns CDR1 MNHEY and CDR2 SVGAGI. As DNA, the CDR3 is TGTGCCAGCACCTACCCGGCCGGGACTAATGAAAAACTGTTTTTT. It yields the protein CASTYPAGTNEKLFF.

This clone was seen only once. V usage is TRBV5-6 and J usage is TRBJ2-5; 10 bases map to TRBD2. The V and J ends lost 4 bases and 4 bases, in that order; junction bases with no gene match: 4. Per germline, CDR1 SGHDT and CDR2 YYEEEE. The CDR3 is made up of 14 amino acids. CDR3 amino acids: CASSQRGGTETQYF. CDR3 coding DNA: TGTGCCAGCAGCCAGCGGGGGGGCACAGAGACCCAGTACTTC.

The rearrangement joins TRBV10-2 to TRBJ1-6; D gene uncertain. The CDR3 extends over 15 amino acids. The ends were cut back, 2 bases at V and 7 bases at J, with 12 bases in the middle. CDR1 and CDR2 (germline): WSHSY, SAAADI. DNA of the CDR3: TGCGCCAGCAGTGAGAATGGCGGGGTGAATTCACCCCTCCACTTT. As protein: CASSENGGVNSPLHF.

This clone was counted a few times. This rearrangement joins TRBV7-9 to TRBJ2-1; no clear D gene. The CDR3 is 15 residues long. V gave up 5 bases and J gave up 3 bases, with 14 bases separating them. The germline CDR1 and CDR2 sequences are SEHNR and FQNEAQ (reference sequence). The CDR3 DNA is TGTGCCAGCAGCCCCCCGCACCTTAACTACAATGAGCAGTTCTTC. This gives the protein CASSPPHLNYNEQFF. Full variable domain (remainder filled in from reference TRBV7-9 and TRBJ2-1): DTGVSQNPRHKITKRGQNVTFRCDPISEHNRLYWYRQTLGQGPEFLTYFQNEAQLEKSRLLSDRFSAERPKGSFSTLEIQRTEQGDSAMYLCASSPPHLNYNEQFFGPGTRLTVL.

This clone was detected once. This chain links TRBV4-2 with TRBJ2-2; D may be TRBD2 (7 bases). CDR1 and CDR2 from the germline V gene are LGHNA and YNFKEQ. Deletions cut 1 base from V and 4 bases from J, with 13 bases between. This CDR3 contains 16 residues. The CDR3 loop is CASSQGGGRFTGELFF. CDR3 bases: TGTGCCAGCAGCCAAGGGGGGGGCCGCTTCACCGGGGAGCTGTTTTTT.

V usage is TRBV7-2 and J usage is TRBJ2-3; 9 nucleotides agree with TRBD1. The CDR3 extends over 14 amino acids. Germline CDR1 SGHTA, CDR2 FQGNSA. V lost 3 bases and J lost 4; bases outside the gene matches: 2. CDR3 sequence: CASSLNRGPDTQYF. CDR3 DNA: TGTGCCAGCAGCTTGAACAGGGGGCCAGATACGCAGTATTTT.

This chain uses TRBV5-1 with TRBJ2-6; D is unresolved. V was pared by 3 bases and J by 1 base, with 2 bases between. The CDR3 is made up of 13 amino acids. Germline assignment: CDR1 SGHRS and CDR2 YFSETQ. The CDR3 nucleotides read TGCGCCAGCAGCTGGTCTGGGGCCAACGTCCTGACTTTC. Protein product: CASSWSGANVLTF.

In DNA, the CDR3 is TGTGCCAGCAGTGTGAACATGAACACTGAAGCTTTCTTT. Translation gives CASSVNMNTEAFF. The chain has TRBV6-5 and TRBJ1-1; unclear D gene. The germline V gene has CDR1 MNHEY and CDR2 SVGAGI. V dropped 5 bases and J dropped 0 bases, with 7 bases sitting between them. The CDR3 is 13 residues long.

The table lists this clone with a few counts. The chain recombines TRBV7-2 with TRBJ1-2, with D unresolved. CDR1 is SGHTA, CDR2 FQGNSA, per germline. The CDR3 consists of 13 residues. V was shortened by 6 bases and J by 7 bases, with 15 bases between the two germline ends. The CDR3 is CASRVSVSGGYTF. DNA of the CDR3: TGTGCCAGCAGGGTCTCGGTTTCGGGTGGCTACACCTTC.

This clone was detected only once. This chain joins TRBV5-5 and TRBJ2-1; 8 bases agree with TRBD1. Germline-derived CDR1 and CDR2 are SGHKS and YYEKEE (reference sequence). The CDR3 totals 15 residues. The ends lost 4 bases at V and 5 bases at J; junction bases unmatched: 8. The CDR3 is CASSPLTGEHNEQFF. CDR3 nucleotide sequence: TGTGCCAGCAGCCCTCTGACAGGGGAACACAATGAGCAGTTCTTC.

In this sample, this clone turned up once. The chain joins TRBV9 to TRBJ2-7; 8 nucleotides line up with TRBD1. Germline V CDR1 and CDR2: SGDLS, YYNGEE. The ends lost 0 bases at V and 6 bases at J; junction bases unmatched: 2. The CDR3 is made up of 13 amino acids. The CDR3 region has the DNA TGTGCCAGCAGCGTAGGGACAGGGTTCGAGCAGTACTTC. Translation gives CASSVGTGFEQYF.

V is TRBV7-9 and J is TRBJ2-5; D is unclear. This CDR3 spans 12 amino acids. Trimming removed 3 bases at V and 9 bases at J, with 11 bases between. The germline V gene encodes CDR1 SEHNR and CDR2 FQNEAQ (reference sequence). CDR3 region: CASSLYLTPQYF. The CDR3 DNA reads TGTGCCAGCAGCTTGTATTTGACCCCCCAGTACTTC.

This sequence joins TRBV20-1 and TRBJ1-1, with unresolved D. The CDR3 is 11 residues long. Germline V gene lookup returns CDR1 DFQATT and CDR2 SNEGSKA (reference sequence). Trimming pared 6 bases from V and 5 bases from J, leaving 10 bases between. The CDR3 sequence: CSAPVETEAFF. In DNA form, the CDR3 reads TGCAGTGCCCCAGTGGAAACTGAAGCTTTCTTT.

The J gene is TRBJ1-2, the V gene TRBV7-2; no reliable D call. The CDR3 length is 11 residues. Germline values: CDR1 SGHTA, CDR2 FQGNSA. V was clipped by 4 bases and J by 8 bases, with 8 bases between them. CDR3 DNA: TGTGCCAGCAGCTCAATGCTGGGCTACACCTTC. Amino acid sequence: CASSSMLGYTF.

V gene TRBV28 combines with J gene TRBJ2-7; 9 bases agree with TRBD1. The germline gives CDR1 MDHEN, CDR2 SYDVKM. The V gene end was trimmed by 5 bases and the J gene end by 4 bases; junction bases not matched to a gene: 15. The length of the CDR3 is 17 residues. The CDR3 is CASSPGQGRARYYEQYF. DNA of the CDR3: TGTGCCAGCAGTCCGGGACAGGGAAGGGCAAGATATTACGAGCAGTACTTC.

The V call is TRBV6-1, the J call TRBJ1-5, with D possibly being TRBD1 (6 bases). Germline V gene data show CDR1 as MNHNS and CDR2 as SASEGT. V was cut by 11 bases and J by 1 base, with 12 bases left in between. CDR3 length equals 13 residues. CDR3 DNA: TGTGCCGCCTCCACAGGGAGCAATCAGCCCCAGCATTTT. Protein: CAASTGSNQPQHF.

In DNA form, the CDR3 reads TGTGCCAGCAGCTCGGGGACTAGCGAGAGCGAGCAGTACTTC. This gives the protein CASSSGTSESEQYF. V usage is TRBV7-8 and J usage is TRBJ2-7; 10 bases are a match to TRBD2. After removal of 4 bases from V and 6 bases from J, the junction contained 6 bases not matched to a gene. Germline values: CDR1 SGHVS, CDR2 FQNEAQ. This CDR3 is 14 amino acids long.

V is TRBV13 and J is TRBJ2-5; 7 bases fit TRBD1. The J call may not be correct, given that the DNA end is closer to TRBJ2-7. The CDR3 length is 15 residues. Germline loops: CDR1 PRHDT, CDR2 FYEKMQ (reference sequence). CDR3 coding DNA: TGTGCCAGCAGCTCCCGGGACAGTGGTTCCTACGAGCAGTACTTC. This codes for CASSSRDSGSYEQYF.

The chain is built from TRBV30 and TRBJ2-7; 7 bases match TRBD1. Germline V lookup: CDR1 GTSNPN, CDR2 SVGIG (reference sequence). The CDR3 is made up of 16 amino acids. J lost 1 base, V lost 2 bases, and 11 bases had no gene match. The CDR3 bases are TGTGCCTGGAGTCCATTCGTAGGACAGGAATCCTACGAGCAGTACTTC. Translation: CAWSPFVGQESYEQYF. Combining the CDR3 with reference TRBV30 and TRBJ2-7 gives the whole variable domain SQTIHQWPATLVQPVGSPLSLECTVEGTSNPNLYWYRQAAGRGLQLLFYSVGIGQISSEVPQNLSASRPQDRQFILSSKKLLLSDSGFYLCAWSPFVGQESYEQYFGPGTRLTVT.